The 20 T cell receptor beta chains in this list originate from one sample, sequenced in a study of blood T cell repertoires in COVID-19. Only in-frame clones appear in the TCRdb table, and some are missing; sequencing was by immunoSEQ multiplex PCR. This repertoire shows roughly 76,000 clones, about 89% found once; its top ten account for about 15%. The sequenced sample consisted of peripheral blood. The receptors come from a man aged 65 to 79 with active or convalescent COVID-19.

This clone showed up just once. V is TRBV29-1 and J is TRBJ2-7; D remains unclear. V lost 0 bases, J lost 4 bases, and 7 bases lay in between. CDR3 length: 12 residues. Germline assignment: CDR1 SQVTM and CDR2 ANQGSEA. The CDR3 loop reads CSVEDNKYEQYF. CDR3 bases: TGCAGCGTTGAAGACAACAAATACGAGCAGTACTTC.

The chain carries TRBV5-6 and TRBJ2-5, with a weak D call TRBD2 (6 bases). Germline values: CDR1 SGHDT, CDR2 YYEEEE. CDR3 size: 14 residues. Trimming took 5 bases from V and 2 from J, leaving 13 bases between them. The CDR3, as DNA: TGTGCCAGCAGTTTTAGAGGAGGGCAAGAGACCCAGTACTTC. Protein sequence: CASSFRGGQETQYF.

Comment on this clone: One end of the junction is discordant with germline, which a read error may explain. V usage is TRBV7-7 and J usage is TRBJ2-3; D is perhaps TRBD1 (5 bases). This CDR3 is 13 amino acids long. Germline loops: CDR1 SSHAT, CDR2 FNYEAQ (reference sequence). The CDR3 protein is CASRAASTDTQYF. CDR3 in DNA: TGTGCTAGCAGGGCGGCTTCGACAGATACGCAGTATTTT.

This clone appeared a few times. As DNA, the CDR3 is TGCAGCGTTGACGAGGGGACAGGGCGAGCTTTCTTT. This translates into CSVDEGTGRAFF. The J gene is TRBJ1-1, the V gene TRBV29-1; the match to TRBD1 covers 9 bases. Trimming at V came to 3 bases and at J to 10 bases, leaving 6 bases not matched to a gene. This CDR3 comprises 12 residues. Germline CDR1 SQVTM, CDR2 ANQGSEA.

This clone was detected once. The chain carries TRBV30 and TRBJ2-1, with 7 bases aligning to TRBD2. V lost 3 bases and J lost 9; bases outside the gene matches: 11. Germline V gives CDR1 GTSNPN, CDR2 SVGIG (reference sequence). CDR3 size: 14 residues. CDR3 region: CAWSPGGSIFEQFF. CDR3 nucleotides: TGTGCCTGGAGCCCGGGCGGGAGTATTTTTGAGCAGTTCTTC.

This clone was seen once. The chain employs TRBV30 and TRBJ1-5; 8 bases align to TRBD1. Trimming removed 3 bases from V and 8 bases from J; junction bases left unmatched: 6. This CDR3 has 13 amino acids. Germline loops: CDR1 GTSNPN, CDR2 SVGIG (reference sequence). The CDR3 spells CAWSGQGFEPQHF. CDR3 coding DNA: TGTGCCTGGAGCGGACAGGGCTTTGAGCCCCAGCATTTT.

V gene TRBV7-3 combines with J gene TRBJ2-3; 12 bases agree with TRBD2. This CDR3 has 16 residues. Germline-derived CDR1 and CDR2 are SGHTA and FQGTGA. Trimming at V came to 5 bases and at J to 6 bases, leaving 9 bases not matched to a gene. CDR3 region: CASSLASGRAQDTQYF. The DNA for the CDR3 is TGTGCCAGCAGCCTAGCTAGCGGGAGGGCCCAGGATACGCAGTATTTT.

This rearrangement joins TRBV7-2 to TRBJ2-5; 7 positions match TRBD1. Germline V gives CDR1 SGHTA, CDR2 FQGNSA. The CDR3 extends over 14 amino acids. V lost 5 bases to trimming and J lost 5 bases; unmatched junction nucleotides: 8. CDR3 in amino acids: CASSPPPTGETQYF. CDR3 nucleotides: TGTGCCAGCAGCCCTCCTCCGACAGGGGAGACCCAGTACTTC.

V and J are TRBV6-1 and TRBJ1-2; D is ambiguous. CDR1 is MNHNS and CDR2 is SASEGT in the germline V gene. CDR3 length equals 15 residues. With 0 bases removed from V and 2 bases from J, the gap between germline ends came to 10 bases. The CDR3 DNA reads TGTGCCAGCAGTGAAGCTGATGTGCGGAACTATGGCTACACCTTC. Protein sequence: CASSEADVRNYGYTF.

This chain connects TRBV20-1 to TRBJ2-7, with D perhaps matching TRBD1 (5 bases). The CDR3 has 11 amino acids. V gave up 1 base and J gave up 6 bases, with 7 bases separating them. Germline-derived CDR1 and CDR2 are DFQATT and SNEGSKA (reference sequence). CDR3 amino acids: CSARAGPEQYF. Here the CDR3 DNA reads TGCAGTGCTAGAGCAGGGCCCGAGCAGTACTTC.

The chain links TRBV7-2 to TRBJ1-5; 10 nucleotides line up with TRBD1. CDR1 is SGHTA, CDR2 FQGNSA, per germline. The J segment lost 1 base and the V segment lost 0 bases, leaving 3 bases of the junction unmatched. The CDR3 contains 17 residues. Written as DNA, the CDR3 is TGTGCCAGCAGCTTAGCGTGGGGACAGGGGAGCAATCAGCCCCAGCATTTT. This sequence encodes CASSLAWGQGSNQPQHF.

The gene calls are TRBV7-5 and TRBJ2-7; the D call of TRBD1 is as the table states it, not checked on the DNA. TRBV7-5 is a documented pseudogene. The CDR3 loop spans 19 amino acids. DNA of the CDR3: TGTGCCAGAAGCATTTCCGACAGGGGCAAGGGTCTTAGCTCCTACGAGCAGTACTTC. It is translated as CARSISDRGKGLSSYEQYF.

This CDR3 is CASSRRAASHSYEQYF. The CDR3 bases are TGCGCCAGCAGCCGGAGGGCAGCCTCTCACTCCTACGAGCAGTACTTC. The chain is built from TRBV5-1 and TRBJ2-7, with D maybe TRBD2 (6 bases). Germline loops: CDR1 SGHRS, CDR2 YFSETQ. CDR3 length equals 16 residues. V was cut by 4 bases and J by 0 bases, with 17 bases left in between.

The chain's CDR3 is CASRPGTAYQETQYF. The CDR3 nucleotides read TGTGCCAGCAGACCGGGGACAGCTTACCAAGAGACCCAGTACTTC. This chain uses TRBV11-1 with TRBJ2-5, with 7 bases matching TRBD1. The junction had 7 bases not matched to a gene; V was cut back by 6 bases and J by 0 bases. The germline gives CDR1 SGHAT, CDR2 FQDESV (reference sequence). The CDR3 has 15 residues.

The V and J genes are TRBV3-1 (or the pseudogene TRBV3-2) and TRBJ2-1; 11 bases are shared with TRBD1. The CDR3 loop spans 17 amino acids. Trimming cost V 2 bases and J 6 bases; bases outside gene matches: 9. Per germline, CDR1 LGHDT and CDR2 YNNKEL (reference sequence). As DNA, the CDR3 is TGTGCCAGCAGCCAAAACATCGCCGGGACAGGGGGCAATGAGCAGTTCTTC. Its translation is CASSQNIAGTGGNEQFF.

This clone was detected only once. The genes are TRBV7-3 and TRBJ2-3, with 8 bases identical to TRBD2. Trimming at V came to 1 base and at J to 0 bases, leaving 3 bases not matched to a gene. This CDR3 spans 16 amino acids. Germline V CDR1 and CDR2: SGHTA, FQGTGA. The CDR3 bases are TGTGCCAGCAGCTTAAAGTCGGGAGGGAGCACAGATACGCAGTATTTT. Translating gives CASSLKSGGSTDTQYF.

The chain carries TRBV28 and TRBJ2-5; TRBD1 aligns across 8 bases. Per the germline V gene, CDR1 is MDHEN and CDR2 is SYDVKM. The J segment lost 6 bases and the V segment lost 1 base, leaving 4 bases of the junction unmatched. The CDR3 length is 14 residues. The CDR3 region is CASSLSGGAQTQYF. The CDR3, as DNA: TGTGCCAGCAGTTTATCAGGGGGCGCGCAGACCCAGTACTTC.

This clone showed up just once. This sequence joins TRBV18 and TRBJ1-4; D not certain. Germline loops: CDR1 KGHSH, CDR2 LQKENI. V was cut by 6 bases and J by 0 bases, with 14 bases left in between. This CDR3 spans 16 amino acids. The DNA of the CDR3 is TGTGCCAGCTCGCACTCGACGGGTGCAACTAATGAAAAACTGTTTTTT. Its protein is CASSHSTGATNEKLFF.

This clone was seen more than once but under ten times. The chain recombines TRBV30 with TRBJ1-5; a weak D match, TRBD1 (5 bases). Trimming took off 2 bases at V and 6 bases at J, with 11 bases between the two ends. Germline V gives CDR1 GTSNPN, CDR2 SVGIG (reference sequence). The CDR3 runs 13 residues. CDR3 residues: CAWSSRGSQPQHF. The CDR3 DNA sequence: TGTGCCTGGAGTAGTAGGGGAAGTCAGCCCCAGCATTTT. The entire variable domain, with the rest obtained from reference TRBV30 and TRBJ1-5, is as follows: SQTIHQWPATLVQPVGSPLSLECTVEGTSNPNLYWYRQAAGRGLQLLFYSVGIGQISSEVPQNLSASRPQDRQFILSSKKLLLSDSGFYLCAWSSRGSQPQHFGDGTRLSIL.

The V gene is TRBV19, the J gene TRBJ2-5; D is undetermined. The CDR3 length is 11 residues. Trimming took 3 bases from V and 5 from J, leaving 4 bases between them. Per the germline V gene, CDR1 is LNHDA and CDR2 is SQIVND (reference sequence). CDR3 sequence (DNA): TGTGCCAGTAGTATGGCCGAGACCCAGTACTTC. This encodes CASSMAETQYF.